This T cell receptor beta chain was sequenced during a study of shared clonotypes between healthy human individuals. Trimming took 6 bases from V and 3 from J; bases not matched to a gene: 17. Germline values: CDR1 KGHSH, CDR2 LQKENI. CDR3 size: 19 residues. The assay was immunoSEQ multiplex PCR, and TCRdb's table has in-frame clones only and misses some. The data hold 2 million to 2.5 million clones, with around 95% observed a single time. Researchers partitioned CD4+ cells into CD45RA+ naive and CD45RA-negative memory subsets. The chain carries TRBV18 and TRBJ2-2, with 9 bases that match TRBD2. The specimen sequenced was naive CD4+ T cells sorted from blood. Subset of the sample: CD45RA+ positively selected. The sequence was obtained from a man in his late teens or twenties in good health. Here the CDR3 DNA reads TGTGCCAGCTCTGCAAAGCCAGCGGGAGGTGGGGGGGACACCGGGGAGCTGTTTTTT. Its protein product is CASSAKPAGGGGDTGELFF.